Included here is one T cell receptor (beta chain) sequence, with context. Its antigen is unknown. No base-level quality is on record; no much larger clone is a single base apart. There are 16 amino acids in the CDR3, from cysteine to phenylalanine inclusive. Just CDR3 DNA is preserved here, 48 bases in frame from base 1. V drops 0 bases and J drops 5 bases, leaving 18 bases in between. In the germline V gene, CDR1 corresponds to SGHRS and CDR2 to YFSETQ. The data belong to a study of blood T cell repertoires in COVID-19 (dated by TCRdb to about 2020). Study-wide context: Samples covering the acute and convalescent phases of COVID-19 were provided by collaborators in the United States, Italy and Spain. The material from the prospective study consisted of cDNA or gDNA derived from T cells, B-cell-depleted T cells, or PBMCs. The repertoires were released in a freely available public database meant as a resource for research on the immune response to SARS-CoV-2. Where available, HLA class I and class II types were taken from metadata supplied by the sample provider and were not determined by assay-based typing. The dataset comprised deeply sampled blood TCRbeta repertoires from subjects exposed to, actively infected with, or recovered from COVID-19. The samples were drawn from two sources: the first 160 participants of the ongoing ImmuneRACE study, and 1,000 to 1,500 subjects contributed by 6 global collaborators. Nearly every sample came with metadata listing a de-identified subject ID, COVID-19 status, age in years and sex. Broader findings and caveats from the paper: The quantity of clinical and demographic metadata differed by source and by participant and was supplied without curation.

Participants in the prospective study were aged roughly 18 to 95 years, lived in more than 20 United States geographic areas, and enrolled through a virtual design. To assign participants to cohorts, the prospective study relied on clinical history that participants themselves reported in a screening survey and a study questionnaire. In the prospective study, mobile phlebotomists collected whole blood, serum and a nasopharyngeal or oropharyngeal swab from each participant. Prospective study participants could optionally give additional blood draws and questionnaires over an approximately two-month period. Before DNA extraction, prospective study blood samples were shipped either frozen or at room temperature. TCRbeta CDR3 regions were amplified from genomic DNA using the immunoSEQ Assay, a bias-controlled multiplex PCR. Processing in the source paper ran as follows. Nucleated cell counts per sample were estimated from amplification of reference gene primers within the assay. Sequence reads were collapsed and filtered to measure the absolute abundance of every unique TCRbeta CDR3 rearrangement. Productive Simpson clonality was computed per sample as the square root of Simpson's diversity index over productive rearrangements. TCRdb retrieved this table from immuneACCESS and kept in-frame rearrangements only. Not all clones are present; in checked studies, unresolved V genes account for under half, and no reason is known for the remainder. That table is the source of V, J and clone size, and D and trimming were worked out from the DNA. This sample has approximately 220,000 clones in its table, and 86% of those were observed once. The ten largest clonotypes hold 3% to 4.5% of the sample.

The receptor was derived from a woman aged 40 to 49 with acute COVID-19. The chain employs TRBV5-1 and TRBJ2-7; TRBD2 is perhaps the D gene, given 6 matching bases. The specimen sequenced was PBMCs or T cells enriched from blood (not recorded which). The bases are TGCGCCAGCAGCTTGGAGGCAGGGAGGCTAACAGACGAGCAGTACTTC. This sequence encodes CASSLEAGRLTDEQYF. The variable domain in full, with residues beyond the CDR3 obtained from the reference TRBV5-1 and TRBJ2-7 genes, is KAGVTQTPRYLIKTRGQQVTLSCSPISGHRSVSWYQQTPGQGLQFLFEYFSETQRNKGNFPGRFSGRQFSNSRSEMNVSTLELGDSALYLCASSLEAGRLTDEQYFGPGTRLTVT.